This TCR beta chain was identified during a study of T cells after yellow fever vaccination. Study-wide context: Libraries from low-cell-number fractions were prepared with the SMART-Seq v4 Ultra Low Input RNA kit.

Study-level results: Re-detected after boosting: most primary clones, about 95% of CD4 and 88% of CD8.

TCR cDNA, made by 5'RACE template switching, carried an added universal primer site and UMIs. TCRdb fed the 5' RACE reads into MiXCR, producing one record per CDR3 protein. The sample consists of just under 600,000 distinct CDR3 sequences, roughly 12% of them appearing once. The table lists this clonotype with many counts. Its antigen remains unknown. The specimen comprised PBMCs, sampled on the day of the yellow fever booster vaccination. This clonotype was sampled from a young man who received the YFV17D yellow fever vaccine.

The CDR3 reads CASSADRSSNTIYF. CDR3 DNA: TGTGCCAGCAGTGCGGACAGATCCTCAAACACCATATATTTT. The chain has TRBV12-3 or TRBV12-4 and TRBJ1-3, with a possible D match to TRBD1 (6 bases). Trimming took off 5 bases at V and 6 bases at J, with 14 bases between the two ends. The CDR3 consists of 14 residues.